This T cell receptor beta chain is drawn from a study of T cells in Graves' hyperthyroidism and ophthalmopathy. This clonotype was detected a few times. V gave up 6 bases and J gave up 5 bases; unmatched junction bases: 8. The CDR3 is 15 amino acids. The germline V gene has CDR1 SGHNT and CDR2 YENEEA. TCR beta CDR3 regions were amplified from RNA. During a first-round RT-PCR of the TCR CDR3, the HTBI primer set was used. TCRdb ran MiXCR on the multiplex PCR reads and lists one entry per CDR3 protein. Of about 600,000 distinct CDR3 sequences in the sample, roughly a sixth were seen once. The chain recombines TRBV11-3 with TRBJ2-1, with TRBD1 matching over 9 bases. The sequenced material came from blood. The receptor was isolated from a woman in her thirties or forties with Graves' ophthalmopathy. The CDR3: CASRPLGQGDNEQFF. The CDR3 nucleotides are TGTGCCAGCAGGCCCCTGGGACAGGGAGACAATGAGCAGTTCTTC. Using reference TRBV11-3 and TRBJ2-1 for the parts outside the CDR3, the full variable domain is EAGVVQSPRYKIIEKKQPVAFWCNPISGHNTLYWYLQNLGQGPELLIRYENEEAVDDSQLPKDRFSAERLKGVDSTLKIQPAELGDSAVYLCASRPLGQGDNEQFFGPGTRLTVL.